This record looks at one T cell receptor beta chain sequence and its context. The data originate from a study of blood T cell repertoires in COVID-19. Looking at the study overall: PBMCs, B-cell-depleted T cells, or T cells provided the cDNA or gDNA that made up the material.

This table comes from immunoSEQ multiplex PCR, and its TCRdb copy is limited to in-frame clones, with some not included. The sample lists some 250,000 clones, roughly 86% occurring once. V lost 0 bases and J 4 bases, leaving 16 bases between the germline ends. The CDR3 is made up of 16 amino acids. Looked up from germline, CDR1 is SGHRS and CDR2 is YFSETQ. The chain couples TRBV5-1 to TRBJ2-5; maybe TRBD2 (5 bases). The sequenced sample was peripheral blood. The sequence derives from a human donor in a cohort sampled during active COVID-19. The CDR3 loop is CASSLGMRADPETQYF. CDR3 bases: TGCGCCAGCAGCTTGGGTATGCGGGCCGACCCAGAGACCCAGTACTTC.